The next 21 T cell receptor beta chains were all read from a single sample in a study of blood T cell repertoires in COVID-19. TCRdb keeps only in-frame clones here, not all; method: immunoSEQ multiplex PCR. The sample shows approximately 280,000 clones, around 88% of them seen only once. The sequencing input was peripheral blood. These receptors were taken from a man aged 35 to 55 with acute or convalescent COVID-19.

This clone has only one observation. DNA for the CDR3: TGTGCCAGCAGTCAATATGGGACAGGGACTCAGCCCCAGCATTTT. Translation: CASSQYGTGTQPQHF. The chain has TRBV3-1 (or the pseudogene TRBV3-2) and TRBJ1-5, with 9 bases that match TRBD1. This CDR3 is built from 15 residues. CDR1 is LGHDT, CDR2 YNNKEL, per germline (reference sequence). The trim removed 6 bases at V and 6 bases at J, leaving 9 bases unmatched.

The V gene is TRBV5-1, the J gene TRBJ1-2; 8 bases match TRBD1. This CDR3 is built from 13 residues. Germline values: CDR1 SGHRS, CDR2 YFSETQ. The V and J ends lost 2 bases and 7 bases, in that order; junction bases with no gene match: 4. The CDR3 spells CASSFGQGIGYTF. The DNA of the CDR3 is TGCGCCAGCAGCTTCGGACAGGGCATTGGCTACACCTTC.

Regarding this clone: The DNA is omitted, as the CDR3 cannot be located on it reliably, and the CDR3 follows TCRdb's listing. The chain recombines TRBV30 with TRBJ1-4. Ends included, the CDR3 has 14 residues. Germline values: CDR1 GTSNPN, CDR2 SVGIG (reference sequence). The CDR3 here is CAFGEGAANEKLFF.

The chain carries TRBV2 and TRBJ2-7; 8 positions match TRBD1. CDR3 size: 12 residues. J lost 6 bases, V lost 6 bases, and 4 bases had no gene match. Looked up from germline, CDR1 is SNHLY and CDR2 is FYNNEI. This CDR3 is CASSLDRGEQYF. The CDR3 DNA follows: TGTGCCAGCAGCTTAGACAGGGGCGAGCAGTACTTC. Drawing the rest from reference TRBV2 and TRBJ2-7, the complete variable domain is EPEVTQTPSHQVTQMGQEVILRCVPISNHLYFYWYRQILGQKVEFLVSFYNNEISEKSEIFDDQFSVERPDGSNFTLKIRSTKLEDSAMYFCASSLDRGEQYFGPGTRLTVT.

CDR3 loop: CASSFSDSGDTQYF. In DNA, the CDR3 is TGTGCCAGCAGTTTTAGCGATAGTGGGGATACGCAGTATTTT. V usage is TRBV2 and J usage is TRBJ2-3; tentatively, D is TRBD2 (5 bases). Germline V gene data show CDR1 as SNHLY and CDR2 as FYNNEI. V was pared by 5 bases and J by 6 bases, with 15 bases between. The CDR3 is 14 amino acids.

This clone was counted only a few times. CDR3 sequence: CASSGNSGGRNEQFF. DNA for the CDR3: TGTGCCAGCAGTGGGAATAGCGGGGGAAGAAATGAGCAGTTCTTC. This chain uses TRBV2 with TRBJ2-1; 9 bases match TRBD2. J gave up 7 bases and V 4 bases, and 8 bases lay outside the gene matches. The CDR3 loop spans 15 amino acids. Germline CDR1 and CDR2: SNHLY and FYNNEI.

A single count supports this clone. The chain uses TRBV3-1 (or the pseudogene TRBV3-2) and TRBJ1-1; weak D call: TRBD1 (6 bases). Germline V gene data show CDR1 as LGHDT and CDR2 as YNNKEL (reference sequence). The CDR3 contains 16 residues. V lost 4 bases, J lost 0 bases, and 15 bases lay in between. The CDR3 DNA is TGTGCCAGCAGCCGGAACAGTCAGGGGTTGAACACTGAAGCTTTCTTT. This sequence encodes CASSRNSQGLNTEAFF.

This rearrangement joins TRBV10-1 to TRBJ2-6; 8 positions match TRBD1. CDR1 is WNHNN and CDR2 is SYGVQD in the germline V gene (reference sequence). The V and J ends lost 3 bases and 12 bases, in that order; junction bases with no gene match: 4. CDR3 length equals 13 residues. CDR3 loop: CASSETGTGVLTF. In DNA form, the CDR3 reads TGCGCCAGCAGTGAAACAGGGACAGGCGTCCTGACTTTC.

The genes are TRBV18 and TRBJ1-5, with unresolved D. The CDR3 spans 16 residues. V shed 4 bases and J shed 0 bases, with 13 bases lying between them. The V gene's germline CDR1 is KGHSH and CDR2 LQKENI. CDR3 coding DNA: TGTGCCAGCTCACAAGTGGCCCCCCCTAGCAATCAGCCCCAGCATTTT. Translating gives CASSQVAPPSNQPQHF.

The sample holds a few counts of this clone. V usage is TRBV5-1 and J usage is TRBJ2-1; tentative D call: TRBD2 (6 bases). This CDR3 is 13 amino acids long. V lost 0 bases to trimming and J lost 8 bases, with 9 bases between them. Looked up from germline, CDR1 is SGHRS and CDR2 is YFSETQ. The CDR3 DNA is TGCGCCAGCAGCTTGGTCAGGGAGGATGAGCAGTTCTTC. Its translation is CASSLVREDEQFF.

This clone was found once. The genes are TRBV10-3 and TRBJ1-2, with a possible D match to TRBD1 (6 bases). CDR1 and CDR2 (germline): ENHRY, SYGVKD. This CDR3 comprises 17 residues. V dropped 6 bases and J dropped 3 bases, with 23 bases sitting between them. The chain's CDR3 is CAISPRRAGAGDYGYTF. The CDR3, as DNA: TGTGCCATCAGCCCCCGTCGAGCAGGTGCAGGGGACTATGGCTACACCTTC.

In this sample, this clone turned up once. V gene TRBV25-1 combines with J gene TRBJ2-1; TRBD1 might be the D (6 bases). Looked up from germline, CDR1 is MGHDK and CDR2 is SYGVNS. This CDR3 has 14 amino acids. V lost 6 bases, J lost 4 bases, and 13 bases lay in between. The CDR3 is CASRASGAYNEQFF. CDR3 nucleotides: TGTGCCAGCAGGGCCTCAGGGGCGTACAATGAGCAGTTCTTC.

In DNA, the CDR3 is TGTGCCAGCAGCCAATTCCGGGACAGTGAGTTCTATGGCTACACCTTC. Amino acid sequence: CASSQFRDSEFYGYTF. This chain uses TRBV5-5 with TRBJ1-2; TRBD1 matches at 7 bases. This CDR3 contains 16 residues. Germline V lookup: CDR1 SGHKS, CDR2 YYEKEE (reference sequence). V lost 4 bases and J lost 4; bases outside the gene matches: 13.

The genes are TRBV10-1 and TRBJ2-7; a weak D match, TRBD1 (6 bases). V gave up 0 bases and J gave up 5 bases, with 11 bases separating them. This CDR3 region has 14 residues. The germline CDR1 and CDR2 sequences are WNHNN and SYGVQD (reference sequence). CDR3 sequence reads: CASSESGTNNEQYF. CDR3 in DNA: TGCGCCAGCAGTGAGTCCGGGACAAACAACGAGCAGTACTTC.

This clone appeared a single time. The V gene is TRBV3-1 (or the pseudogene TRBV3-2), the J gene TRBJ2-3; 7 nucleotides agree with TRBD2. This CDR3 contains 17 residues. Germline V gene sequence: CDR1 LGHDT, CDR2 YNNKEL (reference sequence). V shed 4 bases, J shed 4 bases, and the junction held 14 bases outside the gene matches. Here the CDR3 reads CASSRILAAAGADTQYF. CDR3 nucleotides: TGTGCCAGCAGCCGGATATTAGCAGCGGCGGGAGCAGATACGCAGTATTTT.

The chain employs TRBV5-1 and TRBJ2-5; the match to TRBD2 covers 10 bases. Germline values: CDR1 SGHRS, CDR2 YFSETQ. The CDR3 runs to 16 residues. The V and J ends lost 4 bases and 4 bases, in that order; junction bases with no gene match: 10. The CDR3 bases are TGCGCCAGCAGCCCGATAGGGACTAGCGTTGGAGAGACCCAGTACTTC. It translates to CASSPIGTSVGETQYF.

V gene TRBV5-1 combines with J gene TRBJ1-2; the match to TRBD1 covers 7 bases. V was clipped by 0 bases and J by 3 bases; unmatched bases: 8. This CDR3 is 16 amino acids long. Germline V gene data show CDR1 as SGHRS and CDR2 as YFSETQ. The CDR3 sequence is CASSLEEPGQYYGYTF. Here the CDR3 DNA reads TGCGCCAGCAGCTTGGAAGAACCGGGACAGTACTATGGCTACACCTTC.

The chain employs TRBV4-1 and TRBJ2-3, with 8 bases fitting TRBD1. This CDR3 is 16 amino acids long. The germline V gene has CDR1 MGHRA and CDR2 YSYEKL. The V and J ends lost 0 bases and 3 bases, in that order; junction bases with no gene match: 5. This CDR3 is CASSQETGGRTDTQYF. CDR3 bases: TGCGCCAGCAGCCAAGAAACAGGGGGTCGAACAGATACGCAGTATTTT.

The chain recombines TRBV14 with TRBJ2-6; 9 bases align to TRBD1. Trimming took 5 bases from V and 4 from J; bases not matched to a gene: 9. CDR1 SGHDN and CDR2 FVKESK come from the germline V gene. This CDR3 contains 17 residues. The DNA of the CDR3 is TGTGCCAGCAGCATGACAGGGGGTGGATCCGGGGCCAACGTCCTGACTTTC. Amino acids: CASSMTGGGSGANVLTF. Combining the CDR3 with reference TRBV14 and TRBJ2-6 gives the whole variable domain EAGVTQFPSHSVIEKGQTVTLRCDPISGHDNLYWYRRVMGKEIKFLLHFVKESKQDESGMPNNRFLAERTGGTYSTLKVQPAELEDSGVYFCASSMTGGGSGANVLTFGAGSRLTVL.

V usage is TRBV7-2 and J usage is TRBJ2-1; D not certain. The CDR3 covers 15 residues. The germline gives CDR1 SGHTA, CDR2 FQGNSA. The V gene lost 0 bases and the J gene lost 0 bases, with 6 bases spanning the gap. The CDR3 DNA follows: TGTGCCAGCAGCTTAGCAGCGAACTCCTACAATGAGCAGTTCTTC. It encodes CASSLAANSYNEQFF.

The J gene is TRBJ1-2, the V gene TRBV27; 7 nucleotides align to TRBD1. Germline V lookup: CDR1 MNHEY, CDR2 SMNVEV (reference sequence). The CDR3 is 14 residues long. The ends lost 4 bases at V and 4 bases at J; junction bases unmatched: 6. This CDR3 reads CASSSVDRTYGYTF. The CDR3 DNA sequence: TGTGCCAGCAGTTCAGTGGACAGGACCTATGGCTACACCTTC.